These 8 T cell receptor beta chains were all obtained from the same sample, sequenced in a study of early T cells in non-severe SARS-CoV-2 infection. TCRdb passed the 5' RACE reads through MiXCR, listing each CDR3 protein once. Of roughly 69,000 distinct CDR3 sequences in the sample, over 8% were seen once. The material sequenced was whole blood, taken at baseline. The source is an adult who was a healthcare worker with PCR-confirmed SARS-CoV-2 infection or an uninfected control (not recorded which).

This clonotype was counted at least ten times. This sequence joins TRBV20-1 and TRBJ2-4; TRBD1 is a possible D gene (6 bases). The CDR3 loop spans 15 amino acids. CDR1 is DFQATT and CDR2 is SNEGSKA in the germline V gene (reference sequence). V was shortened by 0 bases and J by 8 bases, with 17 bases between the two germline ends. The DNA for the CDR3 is TGCAGTGCTAGAGATCTTTCGCAGGGGAGACACATTCAGTACTTC. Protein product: CSARDLSQGRHIQYF.

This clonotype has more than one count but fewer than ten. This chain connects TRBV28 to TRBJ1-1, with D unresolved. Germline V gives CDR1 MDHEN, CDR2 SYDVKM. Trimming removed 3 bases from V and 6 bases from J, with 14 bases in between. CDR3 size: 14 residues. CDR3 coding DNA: TGTGCCAGCAGTTTTGTCGGAGGGCTGTCTGAAGCTTTCTTT. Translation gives CASSFVGGLSEAFF.

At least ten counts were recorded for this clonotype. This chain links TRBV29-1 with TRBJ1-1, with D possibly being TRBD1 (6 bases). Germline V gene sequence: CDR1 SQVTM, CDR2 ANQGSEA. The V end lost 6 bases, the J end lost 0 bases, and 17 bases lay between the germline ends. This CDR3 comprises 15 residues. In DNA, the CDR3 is TGCAGCGTCCTACCGCATCAGGGGTTGAACACTGAAGCTTTCTTT. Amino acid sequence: CSVLPHQGLNTEAFF.

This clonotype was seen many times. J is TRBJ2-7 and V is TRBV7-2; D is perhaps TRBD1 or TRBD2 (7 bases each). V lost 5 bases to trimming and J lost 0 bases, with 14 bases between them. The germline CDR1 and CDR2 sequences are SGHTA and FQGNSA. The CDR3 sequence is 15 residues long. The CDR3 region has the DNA TGTGCCAGCAGCCGAGCGGGACAGTCCTCCTACGAGCAGTACTTC. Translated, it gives CASSRAGQSSYEQYF.

The CDR3 coding sequence is TGCAGCGTTGCCGCGGGTCAGGAATACTACGAGCAGTACTTC. This codes for CSVAAGQEYYEQYF. This chain links TRBV29-1 with TRBJ2-7, with a weak D call TRBD2 (5 bases). The V and J ends lost 4 bases and 3 bases respectively, with 16 bases between them. Germline lookup yields CDR1 SQVTM and CDR2 ANQGSEA. CDR3 length: 14 residues.

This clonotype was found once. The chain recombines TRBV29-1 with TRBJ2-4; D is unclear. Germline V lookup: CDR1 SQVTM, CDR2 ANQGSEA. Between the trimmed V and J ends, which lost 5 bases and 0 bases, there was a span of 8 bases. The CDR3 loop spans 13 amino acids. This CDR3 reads CSVRQLAKNIQYF. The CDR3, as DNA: TGCAGCGTTAGACAACTAGCCAAAAACATTCAGTACTTC. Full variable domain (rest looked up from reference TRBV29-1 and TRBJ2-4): SAVISQKPSRDICQRGTSLTIQCQVDSQVTMMFWYRQQPGQSLTLIATANQGSEATYESGFVIDKFPISRPNLTFSTLTVSNMSPEDSSIYLCSVRQLAKNIQYFGAGTRLSVL.

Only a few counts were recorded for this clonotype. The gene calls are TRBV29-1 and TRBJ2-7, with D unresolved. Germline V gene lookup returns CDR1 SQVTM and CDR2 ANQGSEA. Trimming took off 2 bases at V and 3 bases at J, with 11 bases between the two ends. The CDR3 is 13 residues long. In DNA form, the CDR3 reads TGCAGCGTTGAAACGGGCAGTCACTACGAGCAGTACTTC. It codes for CSVETGSHYEQYF.

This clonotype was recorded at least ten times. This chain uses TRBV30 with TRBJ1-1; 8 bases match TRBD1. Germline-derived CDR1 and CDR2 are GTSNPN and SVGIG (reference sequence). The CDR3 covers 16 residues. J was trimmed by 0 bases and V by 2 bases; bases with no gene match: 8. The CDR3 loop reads CAWSLWTGYLNTEAFF. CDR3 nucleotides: TGTGCCTGGAGTTTGTGGACAGGGTATTTGAACACTGAAGCTTTCTTT.